One sample yielded the 10 T cell receptor beta chains listed below, sequenced in a study of blood T cell repertoires in COVID-19. Assay: immunoSEQ multiplex PCR; the TCRdb copy retains only in-frame clones and omits some. Here the sample spans about 250,000 clones, around 88% being singletons. The specimen sequenced was peripheral blood. The receptors originated from a woman at least 80 years old with COVID-19, enrolled during active disease.

This clone turned up a few times. The V call is TRBV2, the J call TRBJ2-7; 11 nucleotides match TRBD2. V dropped 11 bases and J dropped 0; count of bases not matched to a gene: 15. The CDR3 loop spans 17 amino acids. Germline V gives CDR1 SNHLY, CDR2 FYNNEI. The CDR3 nucleotides are TGTGCCGGCTCCTCTAGCGGGGGGCTTCGGAGCTCCTACGAGCAGTACTTC. Translating gives CAGSSSGGLRSSYEQYF.

Regarding this clone: The same CDR3 can be traced to other DNA sequences in this sample. J is TRBJ1-6 and V is TRBV5-1; possibly TRBD1 for D (5 bases). Germline loops: CDR1 SGHRS, CDR2 YFSETQ. The CDR3 extends over 15 amino acids. V was cut by 0 bases and J by 5 bases, with 9 bases left in between. CDR3 amino acids: CASSLDRPDNSPLHF. The CDR3, as DNA: TGCGCCAGCAGCTTGGACAGGCCGGATAATTCACCCCTCCACTTT.

This clone turned up a few times. This chain connects TRBV19 to TRBJ1-1; possibly TRBD1 for D (6 bases). CDR1 and CDR2 (germline): LNHDA, SQIVND (reference sequence). V dropped 3 bases and J dropped 5 bases, with 16 bases sitting between them. This CDR3 contains 15 residues. This chain's CDR3 is CASSIMRQGWTEAFF. The CDR3 bases are TGTGCCAGTAGTATCATGCGGCAGGGGTGGACTGAAGCTTTCTTT.

V is TRBV5-1 and J is TRBJ1-4; TRBD1 agrees at 7 bases. The CDR3 extends over 16 amino acids. In germline, CDR1 is SGHRS, CDR2 YFSETQ. V lost 1 base to trimming and J lost 1 base; unmatched junction nucleotides: 4. CDR3 region: CASSLNTGETNEKLFF. Written as DNA, the CDR3 is TGCGCCAGCAGCTTGAACACAGGGGAAACTAATGAAAAACTGTTTTTT.

This clone was found a few times. This chain connects TRBV4-1 to TRBJ1-1; D may be TRBD1 (6 bases). This CDR3 has 14 amino acids. Trimming shortened V by 0 bases and J by 9 bases, and 14 bases separated the two germline ends. Germline CDR1 and CDR2: MGHRA and YSYEKL. The CDR3 nucleotides read TGCGCCAGCAGCCAAGACGGGGGGGCAGGGAAAGCTTTCTTT. This sequence encodes CASSQDGGAGKAFF.

The chain links TRBV29-1 to TRBJ2-3, with TRBD2 as a possible D gene (5 bases). From germline, CDR1 is SQVTM and CDR2 ANQGSEA. V lost 7 bases to trimming and J lost 0 bases, with 11 bases between them. This CDR3 has 13 amino acids. This CDR3 reads CSAERTSTDTQYF. CDR3 coding DNA: TGCAGCGCCGAGAGGACTAGCACAGATACGCAGTATTTT.

This rearrangement joins TRBV20-1 to TRBJ1-1; the match to TRBD1 covers 9 bases. Losses at the gene ends were 6 bases for V and 11 bases for J; bases not matched to a gene: 7. The CDR3 is made up of 11 amino acids. CDR1 is DFQATT and CDR2 is SNEGSKA in the germline V gene (reference sequence). CDR3 sequence: CSAGGQGRAFF. The CDR3 coding sequence is TGCAGTGCCGGGGGACAGGGCCGGGCTTTCTTT.

This chain uses TRBV28 with TRBJ2-2; tentatively, D is TRBD1 (5 bases). The CDR3 spans 16 residues. The germline V gene has CDR1 MDHEN and CDR2 SYDVKM. V was shortened by 7 bases and J by 6 bases, with 21 bases between the two germline ends. CDR3 region: CASTPGGRVFAGELFF. The CDR3 DNA sequence: TGTGCCAGCACCCCAGGTGGCAGGGTGTTTGCCGGGGAGCTGTTTTTT.

This rearrangement joins TRBV7-2 to TRBJ1-1, with TRBD1 matching 8 bases. The V segment lost 4 bases and the J segment 5 bases; nucleotides outside the gene matches: 12. CDR3 size: 16 residues. CDR1 is SGHTA and CDR2 is FQGNSA in the germline V gene. CDR3 protein: CASSSGPAGGMTEAFF. CDR3 bases: TGTGCCAGCAGCTCCGGCCCGGCAGGGGGCATGACTGAAGCTTTCTTT.

The chain carries TRBV6-2 or TRBV6-3 and TRBJ2-7; the match to TRBD2 covers 9 bases. CDR1 is MNHEY and CDR2 is SVGEGT in the germline V gene. The CDR3 loop spans 16 amino acids. Unmatched junction bases numbered 5, after V lost 2 bases and J lost 0 bases. CDR3 sequence: CASSYPTSGNSYEQYF. CDR3 in DNA: TGTGCCAGCAGTTACCCGACTAGCGGAAACTCCTACGAGCAGTACTTC.